The source of this T cell receptor beta chain is a study of T cell responses to AZD1222 COVID-19 vaccine. Study conclusions and caveats: Donors in the cohort were predominantly white British and more often female, and clonal diversity was possibly underestimated.

The length of the CDR3 is 16 residues. Germline CDR1 and CDR2: SGHDT and YYEEEE. Trimming took 4 bases from V and 4 from J; bases not matched to a gene: 8. Assay: immunoSEQ multiplex PCR; the TCRdb copy retains only in-frame clones and omits some. The sample includes about 110,000 clones, 80% to 95% of them seen just once. Comment on this clone: Antigen specificity is unknown.

V gene TRBV5-6 combines with J gene TRBJ1-5; 10 bases match TRBD1. This sequence originates from an adult in good health. The sample in question was peripheral blood, obtained on day 0 of AZD1222 vaccination. The CDR3 spells CASSLSAGQGNQPQHF. The CDR3 DNA follows: TGTGCCAGCAGCCTGAGTGCGGGACAGGGGAATCAGCCCCAGCATTTT. The variable domain in full, with the rest retrieved from reference TRBV5-6 and TRBJ1-5, is DAGVTQSPTHLIKTRGQQVTLRCSPKSGHDTVSWYQQALGQGPQFIFQYYEEEERQRGNFPDRFSGHQFPNYSSELNVNALLLGDSALYLCASSLSAGQGNQPQHFGDGTRLSIL.